This is a list of T cell receptor beta chains from one sample in a study of blood T cell repertoires in COVID-19. The protocol was immunoSEQ multiplex PCR, while the TCRdb copy is restricted to in-frame clones and leaves out a portion. Among about 200,000 clones, roughly four fifths were seen once, and the ten largest hold 12%. Sequencing was carried out using PBMCs or T cells enriched from blood (not recorded which). All receptors derive from a man aged 35-49 years who had recovered from COVID-19. CDR3s include the opening cysteine and the closing phenylalanine or tryptophan. Each record gives: D gene, V gene, clone size, J gene, CDR3 DNA, CDR3 protein. D genes are given only for firm matches. Rows may omit the clone size; those that give it use once, few, many or a size class.

d_gene: NA
v_gene: TRBV10-3
abundance: NA
j_gene: TRBJ1-2
CDR3nt: TGTGCCATCAGTGAGCCGAGCAATTGGGGCTACACCTTC
CDR3aa: CAISEPSNWGYTF

d_gene: NA
v_gene: TRBV11-2
abundance: NA
j_gene: TRBJ1-5
CDR3nt: TGTGCCAGCAGAGGACAGTGGATTAGCAATCAGCCCCAGCATTTT
CDR3aa: CASRGQWISNQPQHF

d_gene: NA
v_gene: TRBV14
abundance: many
j_gene: TRBJ1-1
CDR3nt: TGTGCCAGCTCCCGAGACAGCATGAACACTGAAGCTTTCTTT
CDR3aa: CASSRDSMNTEAFF

d_gene: NA
v_gene: TRBV7-2
abundance: NA
j_gene: TRBJ2-5
CDR3nt: TGTGCCAGCAGCCGGGGGGAGACCCAGTACTTC
CDR3aa: CASSRGETQYF

d_gene: TRBD2
v_gene: TRBV7-6
abundance: NA
j_gene: TRBJ2-5
CDR3nt: TGTGCCAGCAGCCGCGGACTAGCGGGAAGCCAAGAGACCCAGTACTTC
CDR3aa: CASSRGLAGSQETQYF

d_gene: TRBD1
v_gene: TRBV11-2
abundance: NA
j_gene: TRBJ1-4
CDR3nt: TGTGCCAGCAGCTTAGTCGGGACAGGGGGTATTGAAAAACTGTTTTTT
CDR3aa: CASSLVGTGGIEKLFF

d_gene: TRBD1
v_gene: TRBV5-1
abundance: once
j_gene: TRBJ2-1
CDR3nt: TGCGCCAGCAGCTCAAATCCGGGACAGGGCTACAATGAGCAGTTCTTC
CDR3aa: CASSSNPGQGYNEQFF

d_gene: NA
v_gene: TRBV4-1
abundance: NA
j_gene: TRBJ2-7
CDR3nt: TGCGCCAGCAGCCAAGAGCCATCCTCCGGGACAAACTCCTACGAGCAGTACTTC
CDR3aa: CASSQEPSSGTNSYEQYF

d_gene: NA
v_gene: TRBV19
abundance: once
j_gene: TRBJ2-1
CDR3nt: TGTGCCAGTAGTACCATCGACACAAGACTATACAATGAGCAGTTCTTC
CDR3aa: CASSTIDTRLYNEQFF

d_gene: TRBD1
v_gene: TRBV28
abundance: NA
j_gene: TRBJ1-5
CDR3nt: TGTGCCAGCAGTTTCGGTGACAGGGTCATGAGCAATCAGCCCCAGCATTTT
CDR3aa: CASSFGDRVMSNQPQHF

d_gene: TRBD2
v_gene: TRBV6-2/TRBV6-3
abundance: once
j_gene: TRBJ2-3
CDR3nt: TGTGCCAGCAGTTACTTCGCGGGAGATACAGATACGCAGTATTTT
CDR3aa: CASSYFAGDTDTQYF

d_gene: TRBD1
v_gene: TRBV11-1
abundance: NA
j_gene: TRBJ1-3
CDR3nt: TGTGCCAGCGAGGACAGGACCCACCAATCTGGAAACACCATATATTTT
CDR3aa: CASEDRTHQSGNTIYF

d_gene: TRBD2
v_gene: TRBV6-2/TRBV6-3
abundance: NA
j_gene: TRBJ2-5
CDR3nt: TGTGCCAGCAGTTACGGGGCTATCCGGGGGGCCCAGTACTTC
CDR3aa: CASSYGAIRGAQYF

d_gene: NA
v_gene: TRBV5-1
abundance: once
j_gene: TRBJ2-1
CDR3nt: TGCGCCAGCAGCTACACCGGGACTGGGGGCAATGAGCAGTTCTTC
CDR3aa: CASSYTGTGGNEQFF

d_gene: NA
v_gene: TRBV5-5
abundance: NA
j_gene: TRBJ2-1
CDR3nt: TGTGCCAGCACCCTGGGGGGGCTTAATTACAATGAGCAGTTCTTC
CDR3aa: CASTLGGLNYNEQFF

d_gene: TRBD1
v_gene: TRBV7-2
abundance: NA
j_gene: TRBJ2-7
CDR3nt: TGTGCCAGCAGCCCAGTTGGGACAGATCCCTACGAGCAGTACTTC
CDR3aa: CASSPVGTDPYEQYF

d_gene: NA
v_gene: TRBV5-1
abundance: NA
j_gene: TRBJ2-2
CDR3nt: TGCGCCAGCAGCACTACAGGGACGACCGGGGAGCTGTTTTTT
CDR3aa: CASSTTGTTGELFF

d_gene: NA
v_gene: TRBV27
abundance: few
j_gene: TRBJ1-1
CDR3nt: TGTGCCAGCAGTTCGGAGACAGGTGCGTACACTGAAGCTTTCTTT
CDR3aa: CASSSETGAYTEAFF

d_gene: NA
v_gene: TRBV11-1
abundance: NA
j_gene: TRBJ1-2
CDR3nt: TGTGCCAGCACCGCCCAGGTGGCTGGCTACACCTTC
CDR3aa: CASTAQVAGYTF

d_gene: TRBD1
v_gene: TRBV7-2
abundance: NA
j_gene: TRBJ1-1
CDR3nt: TGTGCCAGCAGTTACAGGGGGAACACTGAAGCTTTCTTT
CDR3aa: CASSYRGNTEAFF

d_gene: NA
v_gene: TRBV19
abundance: few
j_gene: TRBJ1-5
CDR3nt: TGTGCCAGTAGTACGGGGTTAGCGGGCAATCAGCCCCAGCATTTT
CDR3aa: CASSTGLAGNQPQHF

d_gene: NA
v_gene: TRBV24-1
abundance: once
j_gene: TRBJ1-6
CDR3nt: TGTGCCAGGGCTCCGGGAAAAAGGCCCCCAAGGATCCACTTT
CDR3aa: CARAPGKRPPRIHF

d_gene: TRBD1
v_gene: TRBV5-1
abundance: once
j_gene: TRBJ1-2
CDR3nt: TGCGCCAGCAGCTTGGAAACCCCCGGGACAGGGAACGGGAGATTC
CDR3aa: CASSLETPGTGNGRF

d_gene: TRBD1
v_gene: TRBV7-3
abundance: NA
j_gene: TRBJ1-5
CDR3nt: TGTGCCAGCAGCCGGGACAGAAATCAGCCCCAGCATTTT
CDR3aa: CASSRDRNQPQHF

d_gene: NA
v_gene: TRBV5-1
abundance: NA
j_gene: TRBJ1-2
CDR3nt: TGCGCCAGCAGCTTAAGGGGTAACAACTATGGCTACACCTTC
CDR3aa: CASSLRGNNYGYTF

d_gene: TRBD1
v_gene: TRBV6-5
abundance: NA
j_gene: TRBJ2-7
CDR3nt: TGTGCCAGCAGTAGCGGACAGGCGGTGTACGAGCAGTACTTC
CDR3aa: CASSSGQAVYEQYF

d_gene: TRBD2
v_gene: TRBV9
abundance: NA
j_gene: TRBJ2-5
CDR3nt: TGTGCCAGCAGCGTAGGTGGGACTAGGGGAGGAGAGACCCAGTACTTC
CDR3aa: CASSVGGTRGGETQYF

d_gene: TRBD1
v_gene: TRBV18
abundance: NA
j_gene: TRBJ2-7
CDR3nt: TGTGCCAGCTCTCCCGGGACAGGGGTGCCCTACGAGCAGTACTTC
CDR3aa: CASSPGTGVPYEQYF

d_gene: NA
v_gene: TRBV7-9
abundance: NA
j_gene: TRBJ1-3
CDR3nt: TGTGCCAGCAGTCACGGTGGAAACACCATATATTTT
CDR3aa: CASSHGGNTIYF

d_gene: NA
v_gene: TRBV29-1
abundance: NA
j_gene: TRBJ2-1
CDR3nt: TGCAGCGTTGAAGGGGCTCCCCGGACAGACTACAATGAGCAGTTCTTC
CDR3aa: CSVEGAPRTDYNEQFF

d_gene: TRBD2
v_gene: TRBV9
abundance: NA
j_gene: TRBJ2-2
CDR3nt: TGTGCCAGCAGCGTAGGGGGAGGGTACGACACCGGGGAGCTGTTTTTT
CDR3aa: CASSVGGGYDTGELFF

d_gene: NA
v_gene: TRBV6-6
abundance: NA
j_gene: TRBJ1-1
CDR3nt: TGTGCCAGCAGTTCTGACAGGACCAACACTGAAGCTTTCTTT
CDR3aa: CASSSDRTNTEAFF

d_gene: TRBD1
v_gene: TRBV28
abundance: many
j_gene: TRBJ1-6
CDR3nt: TGTGCCAGCAGTTTCCGCGGGGGACAGGATAATTCACCCCTCCACTTT
CDR3aa: CASSFRGGQDNSPLHF

d_gene: NA
v_gene: TRBV20-1
abundance: NA
j_gene: TRBJ1-1
CDR3nt: TGCAGTGCGGAGCAGGAGGGAGAAGCTTTCTTT
CDR3aa: CSAEQEGEAFF

d_gene: NA
v_gene: TRBV30
abundance: few
j_gene: TRBJ1-3
CDR3nt: TGTGCCTGGAGTGTGTCAGGGGCCGCTGGAAACACCATATATTTT
CDR3aa: CAWSVSGAAGNTIYF

d_gene: TRBD1
v_gene: TRBV27
abundance: NA
j_gene: TRBJ1-5
CDR3nt: TGTGCCAGCAGCTCTGAAGGGGACAGGGTGTCCAATCAGCCCCAGCATTTT
CDR3aa: CASSSEGDRVSNQPQHF

d_gene: NA
v_gene: TRBV9
abundance: NA
j_gene: TRBJ1-2
CDR3nt: TGTGCCAGCAGCGTACCGGGGATCGTTGGTGGCTACACCTTC
CDR3aa: CASSVPGIVGGYTF

d_gene: TRBD2
v_gene: TRBV7-2
abundance: NA
j_gene: TRBJ2-5
CDR3nt: TGTGCCAGCAGCTCCGGACTAGCGGGAGAAGAGACCCAGTACTTC
CDR3aa: CASSSGLAGEETQYF

d_gene: TRBD2
v_gene: TRBV7-3
abundance: NA
j_gene: TRBJ2-3
CDR3nt: TGTGCCAGCAGCTCGGGACTAGCGGCACTCACAGATACGCAGTATTTT
CDR3aa: CASSSGLAALTDTQYF

d_gene: NA
v_gene: TRBV28
abundance: NA
j_gene: TRBJ2-2
CDR3nt: TGTGCCAGCAGTTTCTTGGGGGCAGTCACCGGGGAGCTGTTTTTT
CDR3aa: CASSFLGAVTGELFF

d_gene: TRBD2
v_gene: TRBV4-2
abundance: NA
j_gene: TRBJ2-3
CDR3nt: TGTGCCAGCAGCCAAGATGGGACCGGGACTACTAGCACAGATACGCAGTATTTT
CDR3aa: CASSQDGTGTTSTDTQYF

d_gene: TRBD1
v_gene: TRBV7-6
abundance: NA
j_gene: TRBJ1-5
CDR3nt: TGTGCCAGCAGCTCCCAGGGGGATCAGCCCCAGCATTTT
CDR3aa: CASSSQGDQPQHF

d_gene: NA
v_gene: TRBV18
abundance: NA
j_gene: TRBJ2-1
CDR3nt: TGTGCCAGCTCAGTCCTACAGGGTTACAATGAGCAGTTCTTC
CDR3aa: CASSVLQGYNEQFF

d_gene: NA
v_gene: TRBV30
abundance: NA
j_gene: TRBJ1-3
CDR3nt: TGTGCCTGGACCGGGATGGGAAACACCATATATTTT
CDR3aa: CAWTGMGNTIYF

d_gene: TRBD2
v_gene: TRBV5-1
abundance: NA
j_gene: TRBJ2-1
CDR3nt: TGCGCCAGCAGTCCTGGACTAGCGCAATACAATGAGCAGTTCTTC
CDR3aa: CASSPGLAQYNEQFF